This T cell receptor (beta chain) was obtained from a study of cytomegalovirus exposure and HLA in healthy donors. Background on the study: Earlier findings included some 120 million unique TCR beta sequences obtained from about 180 million T cells.

The PCR had 60 Vbeta and 13 Jbeta primers. Libraries were prepared by immunoSEQ multiplex PCR; TCRdb keeps only in-frame clonotypes and omits some of them. The data show around 220,000 clones, with around three quarters seen just once and roughly 15% held by the top ten. Only one count was recorded for this clone. The sample has other DNA sequences that encode this CDR3 too. Germline V gives CDR1 SGDLS, CDR2 YYNGEE. The V and J ends lost 0 bases and 5 bases respectively, with 5 bases between them. This CDR3 has 12 residues. Sequencing used PBMCs. The receptor's source is a man between 35 and 55 years old in good health and CMV-seronegative. This chain uses TRBV9 with TRBJ2-5; a weak D match, TRBD2 (5 bases). The CDR3 coding sequence is TGTGCCAGCAGCGTAGCGGGGGAGACCCAGTACTTC. Translation gives CASSVAGETQYF.